This T cell receptor beta chain is from a study of T cells in Graves' hyperthyroidism and ophthalmopathy. Ten or more counts support this clonotype. RNA transcripts served as the template for amplifying TCR beta CDR3 regions. HTBI primers were employed in a first-round RT-PCR of the TCR CDR3. TCRdb passed the multiplex PCR reads through MiXCR, listing each CDR3 protein once. The sample records 450,000 to 600,000 distinct CDR3 sequences, less than 20% being singletons. The sequence was collected from a man between 40 and 49 years old with Graves' ophthalmopathy. The sequencing sample was made of blood.

CDR3: CASSFEDYGYTF. DNA for the CDR3: TGTGCCAGCAGTTTTGAGGACTATGGCTACACCTTC. This chain links TRBV12-3 or TRBV12-4 with TRBJ1-2; no clear D gene. CDR3 length: 12 amino acids. V lost 3 bases and J lost 3, with 5 bases in between.